Presented here are 5 T cell receptor beta chains from one specimen sequenced in a study of T cell repertoires in cytomegalovirus infection. One entry per CDR3 protein, called by TCRdb with MiXCR from the reads. The sample lists hundreds of thousands of distinct CDR3 sequences, approximately 29% occurring once. Their recognized antigens are unknown. Sequenced material: cultured CD8+ T cells from PBMCs, taken from culture after CMV antigen stimulation. All receptors come from a human donor in good health (CMV status not recorded). Some clones in this sample may be carry-over from other donors' samples.

As regards this clonotype: Mismatch with germline at one junction end may stem from a read error. This chain uses TRBV11-2 with TRBJ1-2; D possibly corresponds to TRBD1 (5 bases). The CDR3 runs to 14 residues. The germline V gene encodes CDR1 SGHAT and CDR2 FQNNGV. The CDR3 nucleotides are TGTGTCAGCAGCTTTAGGGACCAACATCGTGGCTACACCTTC. It translates to CVSSFRDQHRGYTF.

This clonotype has more than one count but fewer than ten. J is TRBJ1-2 and V is TRBV2; D gene unclear. The CDR3 has 11 amino acids. V lost 8 bases, J lost 8 bases, and 12 bases lay in between. Per the germline V gene, CDR1 is SNHLY and CDR2 is FYNNEI. In DNA, the CDR3 is TGTGCCAGCTGGACCGGACTAGGCTACACCTTC. The encoded protein is CASWTGLGYTF.

The rearrangement uses TRBV7-2 and TRBJ2-3; perhaps TRBD2 as D (5 bases). V was clipped by 3 bases and J by 3 bases, with 13 bases between them. Germline values: CDR1 SGHTA, CDR2 FQGNSA. The CDR3 is 15 residues long. The chain's CDR3 is CASSFGPPGTDTQYF. In DNA form, the CDR3 reads TGTGCCAGCAGCTTCGGACCTCCGGGAACAGATACGCAGTATTTT.

This clonotype came up a few times. The chain is built from TRBV20-1 and TRBJ1-4; no clear D gene. Per germline, CDR1 DFQATT and CDR2 SNEGSKA (reference sequence). This CDR3 region has 15 residues. Trimming removed 5 bases from V and 8 bases from J, with 21 bases in between. This CDR3 reads CSARPPGGSEEKLFF. For the CDR3, the DNA is TGCAGTGCTCGTCCCCCCGGAGGATCGGAGGAAAAACTGTTTTTT.

The chain is built from TRBV13 and TRBJ2-1; D may correspond to TRBD1 or TRBD2 (5 bases each). Trimming removed 2 bases from V and 7 bases from J, with 15 bases in between. Germline V lookup: CDR1 PRHDT, CDR2 FYEKMQ (reference sequence). This CDR3 has 15 residues. CDR3 nucleotide sequence: TGTGCCAGCAGCTTACCGGGACGGGGTGGGAATGAGCAGTTCTTC. This encodes CASSLPGRGGNEQFF.